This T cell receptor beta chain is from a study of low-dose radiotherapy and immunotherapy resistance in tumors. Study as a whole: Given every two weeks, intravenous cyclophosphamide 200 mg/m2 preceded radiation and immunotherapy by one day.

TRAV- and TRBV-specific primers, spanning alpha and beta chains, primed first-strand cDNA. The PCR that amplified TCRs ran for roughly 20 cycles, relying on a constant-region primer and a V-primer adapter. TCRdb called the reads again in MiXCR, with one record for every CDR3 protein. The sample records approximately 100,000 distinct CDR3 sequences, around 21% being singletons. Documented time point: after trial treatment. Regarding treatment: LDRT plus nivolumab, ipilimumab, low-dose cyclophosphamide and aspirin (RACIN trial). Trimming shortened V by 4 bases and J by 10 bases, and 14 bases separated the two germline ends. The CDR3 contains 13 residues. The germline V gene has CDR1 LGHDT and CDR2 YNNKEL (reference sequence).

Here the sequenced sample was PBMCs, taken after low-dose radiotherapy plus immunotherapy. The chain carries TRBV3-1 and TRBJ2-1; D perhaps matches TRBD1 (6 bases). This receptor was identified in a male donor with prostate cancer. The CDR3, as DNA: TGTGCCAGCAGCCGGAACAGGGCAGGCGAGCAGTTCTTC. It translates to CASSRNRAGEQFF.